This TCR beta chain derives from a study of CD8+CD57+ T cells in acquired aplastic anemia. This clonotype was observed a few times. Antigen unknown. CDR1 and CDR2 from the germline V gene are SGHRS and YFSETQ. With 4 bases clipped from V and 4 bases from J, the junction kept 10 bases outside the gene matches. CDR3 length: 16 residues. Genomic DNA, the template, was used for profiling of the TCR beta VDJ and CDR3. One entry per CDR3 protein, called by TCRdb with MiXCR from the reads. The sample comprises over 100,000 distinct CDR3 sequences, roughly 40% of which are singletons, and 6.5% to 10% rests with the top ten. Whole-study findings and limits: Patients did not significantly differ from controls in CD8+ Simpson's diversity.

The sequenced sample was sorted CD4+, CD8+, or CD8+CD57+ T cells (not recorded which) from PBMCs. The chain carries TRBV5-1 and TRBJ2-1; 8 bases fit TRBD2. This TCR was sampled from a human donor in good health, serving as a control. The CDR3 DNA sequence: TGCGCCAGCAGCGCTACCCCGGGGGGGAATTACAATGAGCAGTTCTTC. It codes for CASSATPGGNYNEQFF. Drawing the rest from reference TRBV5-1 and TRBJ2-1, the complete variable domain is KAGVTQTPRYLIKTRGQQVTLSCSPISGHRSVSWYQQTPGQGLQFLFEYFSETQRNKGNFPGRFSGRQFSNSRSEMNVSTLELGDSALYLCASSATPGGNYNEQFFGPGTRLTVL.